This T cell receptor beta chain was documented in a study of patients and donors after allogeneic stem cell transplantation. MiXCR, run by TCRdb on the RT-PCR reads, gives a single entry per CDR3 protein. The sample lists around 200,000 distinct CDR3 sequences, around two fifths seen once, with approximately 10% in the top ten. What was sequenced was blood, either unsorted or a sorted T cell fraction (not recorded which). This sequence was found in a human donor who was either an allogeneic HSCT recipient or a stem cell or donor lymphocyte infusion donor (not recorded which). It is not recorded whose cells these are; they may come from a transplant donor.

The CDR3 is CASTHSGASGGFEQFF. Here the CDR3 DNA reads TGTGCCAGCACCCACTCTGGGGCTAGCGGGGGGTTTGAGCAGTTCTTC. The rearrangement uses TRBV6-6 and TRBJ2-1, with 11 bases matching TRBD2. Germline values: CDR1 MNHNY, CDR2 SVGAGI (reference sequence). V lost 7 bases and J lost 9; bases outside the gene matches: 14. The CDR3 is 16 residues long.